These 11 T cell receptor beta chains came from one sample sequenced in a study of cytomegalovirus exposure and HLA in healthy donors (dated by TCRdb to the late 2010s). Receptors were amplified or captured by the immunoSEQ multiplex PCR assay. Not all clones reach the TCRdb copy of this immuneACCESS table, which keeps in-frame sequences only. Checked studies attribute under half of the gap to unresolved V genes and leave the rest unexplained. The sample table shows about 100,000 clones, and around 82% are seen once. The top ten clonotypes cover approximately 3% of the sample. What was sequenced was PBMCs. The origin of the receptors is a woman aged 18-29 years in good health and CMV-seronegative.

The chain uses TRBV29-1 and TRBJ1-3; tentatively, D is TRBD1 (6 bases). The germline V gene has CDR1 SQVTM and CDR2 ANQGSEA. The CDR3 is made up of 14 amino acids. V was clipped by 4 bases and J by 0 bases, with 10 bases between them. In DNA form, the CDR3 reads TGCAGCGTTGGGGAACAGGGCTCTGGAAACACCATATATTTT. Protein sequence: CSVGEQGSGNTIYF.

The V call is TRBV6-6, the J call TRBJ2-3, with 11 bases fitting TRBD2. V lost 4 bases to trimming and J lost 2 bases; unmatched junction nucleotides: 5. Germline V CDR1 and CDR2: MNHNY, SVGAGI (reference sequence). The CDR3 length is 16 residues. The CDR3 nucleotides are TGTGCCAGCAGTTTCCGACTAGCGGGAAACACAGATACGCAGTATTTT. This encodes CASSFRLAGNTDTQYF.

This chain connects TRBV7-8 to TRBJ2-3; TRBD1 aligns across 7 bases. The CDR3 spans 14 residues. Germline V gene lookup returns CDR1 SGHVS and CDR2 FQNEAQ. V lost 4 bases and J lost 6; bases outside the gene matches: 7. The DNA for the CDR3 is TGTGCCAGCAGCTCCAGAAGGGGGCCGGATACGCAGTATTTT. As protein: CASSSRRGPDTQYF.

The V call is TRBV6-6, the J call TRBJ2-3; 10 positions match TRBD2. Germline V gene sequence: CDR1 MNHNY, CDR2 SVGAGI (reference sequence). The CDR3 is made up of 15 amino acids. V shed 7 bases and J 5 bases; nucleotides not matched to a gene: 9. The CDR3 nucleotides read TGTGCCAGCAAAGAAGCGGGGGGGTTCAGAGATACGCAGTATTTT. It translates to CASKEAGGFRDTQYF.

V usage is TRBV7-9 and J usage is TRBJ1-3, with D perhaps TRBD1 (6 bases). CDR1 is SEHNR and CDR2 is FQNEAQ in the germline V gene (reference sequence). Trimming stripped 5 bases from V and 2 bases from J, with 22 bases between. The CDR3 is 18 amino acids. The CDR3, as DNA: TGTGCCAGCAGCCCCCAGCTTGTACAGGGACCCGCTGGAAACACCATATATTTT. Its translation is CASSPQLVQGPAGNTIYF.

The chain carries TRBV6-1 and TRBJ2-3; D unresolved. Germline loops: CDR1 MNHNS, CDR2 SASEGT. The CDR3 contains 15 residues. The V end was cut by 1 base, the J end by 5 bases, with 13 bases between. The CDR3 sequence is CASSEEFSGGDTQYF. Written as DNA, the CDR3 is TGTGCCAGCAGTGAAGAATTTAGTGGCGGAGATACGCAGTATTTT.

V is TRBV27 and J is TRBJ1-5; perhaps TRBD1 as D (6 bases). V was shortened by 9 bases and J by 3 bases, with 24 bases between the two germline ends. This CDR3 has 17 amino acids. Germline values: CDR1 MNHEY, CDR2 SMNVEV (reference sequence). The CDR3 DNA sequence: TGTGCCAGAGAAAGGCAGGGGTCGAAATTTGACAATCAGCCCCAGCATTTT. This encodes CARERQGSKFDNQPQHF.

The chain couples TRBV5-1 to TRBJ2-2, with D possibly being TRBD2 (5 bases). V lost 2 bases and J lost 4, with 15 bases in between. The CDR3 length is 16 residues. Germline CDR1 reads SGHRS; CDR2 reads YFSETQ. The CDR3 DNA is TGCGCCAGCAGCTTTTTATACGGGGAGATCACCGGGGAGCTGTTTTTT. Protein: CASSFLYGEITGELFF.

This sequence joins TRBV27 and TRBJ2-3; D might be TRBD1 (6 bases). CDR1 and CDR2 (germline): MNHEY, SMNVEV (reference sequence). V dropped 6 bases and J dropped 8 bases, with 24 bases sitting between them. CDR3 length: 16 amino acids. CDR3 bases: TGTGCCAGCAGGCTAGGACAGTTGAATCCCTCAGGTACGCAGTATTTT. Translating it yields CASRLGQLNPSGTQYF.

CDR3 nucleotides: TGTGCCAGCAGCCAAGACCCTATGGGGGGGACCCGGCTCGGGGAGCTGTTTTTT. The encoded protein is CASSQDPMGGTRLGELFF. V is TRBV4-2 and J is TRBJ2-2, with 7 bases aligning to TRBD2. V lost 0 bases, J lost 7 bases, and 14 bases stayed unmatched. This CDR3 has 18 residues. Germline V gene sequence: CDR1 LGHNA, CDR2 YNFKEQ.

The V gene is TRBV28, the J gene TRBJ2-7, with TRBD1 matching over 8 bases. The CDR3 spans 13 residues. Germline CDR1 and CDR2: MDHEN and SYDVKM. The V and J ends lost 6 bases and 3 bases, in that order; junction bases with no gene match: 4. CDR3 nucleotides: TGTGCCAGCAGACCGACAGGGGACTACGAGCAGTACTTC. It translates to CASRPTGDYEQYF.